This T cell receptor beta chain derives from a study of vaccination and CD4 T cells after COVID-19. Germline V gene sequence: CDR1 SGDLS, CDR2 YYNGEE. This CDR3 has 14 amino acids. Trimming left V 0 bases short and J 0 bases short, with 6 bases between. Once obtained from cultured CD4+ T cells, the DNA was sequenced using the Oncomine TCR Beta short-read assay. TCRdb recomputed calls from the PCR reads with MiXCR, one row per CDR3 protein. The sample shows 7,500 to 9,500 distinct CDR3 sequences, about half of them seen only once. In this sample, this clonotype turned up once. No antigen is known for it. Treatment in this sample: roughly 11-day PBMC culture with coronavirus spike peptide pools or control peptides (ViraFEST assay).

The sample was CD4+ T cells from blood, cultured in vitro. This chain uses TRBV9 with TRBJ1-1; D is uncertain. The sequence was collected from a human donor who had recovered from COVID-19. CDR3 sequence (DNA): TGTGCCAGCAGCGTAGACCGAATGAACACTGAAGCTTTCTTT. Translating gives CASSVDRMNTEAFF.